The rows below give T cell receptor beta chains drawn from one sample of a study of CD8 T cells in Susac syndrome. TCRdb re-derived calls from the immunoSEQ multiplex PCR reads in MiXCR, one entry per CDR3 protein. The data contain over 120,000 distinct CDR3 sequences, 95% of them singletons. The specimen was CD4+ T cells from PBMCs. Source of these receptors: a human donor with Susac syndrome. Both conserved end residues are part of each CDR3. A D gene is named only where the DNA matches it firmly. Only part of the rows carry a size: once, few, many, or a class if the clone is expanded.

D gene: TRBD1
V gene: TRBV12-3/TRBV12-4
clone size: -
J gene: TRBJ2-7
CDR3 protein: CASSHPGQGNEQYF
CDR3 DNA: TGTGCCAGCAGTCATCCGGGACAGGGAAACGAGCAGTACTTC

D gene: TRBD2
V gene: TRBV7-2
clone size: -
J gene: TRBJ2-1
CDR3 protein: CASSPRAGGVGEQFF
CDR3 DNA: TGTGCCAGCAGCCCGAGAGCGGGGGGGGTCGGCGAGCAGTTCTTC

D gene: TRBD1
V gene: TRBV19
clone size: -
J gene: TRBJ2-1
CDR3 protein: CASSTSGGNEQFF
CDR3 DNA: TGTGCCAGTAGTACATCAGGGGGCAATGAGCAGTTCTTC

D gene: TRBD2
V gene: TRBV29-1
clone size: -
J gene: TRBJ2-3
CDR3 protein: CSVEVGLAQDTQYF
CDR3 DNA: TGCAGCGTTGAAGTGGGACTAGCTCAAGATACGCAGTATTTT

D gene: -
V gene: TRBV19
clone size: -
J gene: TRBJ2-3
CDR3 protein: CASSAPESRMRSTDTQYF
CDR3 DNA: TGTGCCAGTAGTGCCCCAGAGTCCCGGATGAGAAGCACAGATACGCAGTATTTT

D gene: -
V gene: TRBV9
clone size: -
J gene: TRBJ1-2
CDR3 protein: CASSVEGIGGYTF
CDR3 DNA: TGTGCCAGCAGCGTAGAAGGGATCGGAGGCTACACCTTC

D gene: -
V gene: TRBV25-1
clone size: -
J gene: TRBJ2-5
CDR3 protein: CASMEETQYF
CDR3 DNA: TGTGCCAGCATGGAAGAGACCCAGTACTTC

D gene: -
V gene: TRBV21-1
clone size: -
J gene: TRBJ2-3
CDR3 protein: CASSPKFVRMSTDTQYF
CDR3 DNA: TGTGCCAGCAGCCCTAAGTTTGTTCGGATGAGCACAGATACGCAGTATTTT

D gene: -
V gene: TRBV28
clone size: -
J gene: TRBJ2-6
CDR3 protein: CASSLPPGSGANVLTF
CDR3 DNA: TGTGCCAGCAGTTTACCCCCAGGGTCAGGGGCCAACGTCCTGACTTTC

D gene: TRBD1
V gene: TRBV3-1
clone size: -
J gene: TRBJ1-2
CDR3 protein: CASSTRDRANGYTF
CDR3 DNA: TGTGCCAGCAGCACGCGCGACAGGGCCAATGGCTACACCTTC

D gene: TRBD1
V gene: TRBV27
clone size: -
J gene: TRBJ1-5
CDR3 protein: CASSSTGGWNQPQHF
CDR3 DNA: TGTGCCAGCAGTTCCACAGGGGGATGGAATCAGCCCCAGCATTTT

D gene: -
V gene: TRBV6-5
clone size: few
J gene: TRBJ1-2
CDR3 protein: CASSLTANYGYTF
CDR3 DNA: TGTGCCAGCAGTTTGACAGCTAACTATGGCTACACCTTC

D gene: TRBD2
V gene: TRBV5-1
clone size: -
J gene: TRBJ2-1
CDR3 protein: CASSRAGNHNEQFF
CDR3 DNA: TGCGCCAGCAGCAGAGCGGGGAATCACAATGAGCAGTTCTTC

D gene: -
V gene: TRBV3-1
clone size: -
J gene: TRBJ2-3
CDR3 protein: CASSYGQWGGGPDTQYF
CDR3 DNA: TGTGCCAGCAGCTACGGCCAATGGGGCGGGGGCCCAGATACGCAGTATTTT

D gene: -
V gene: TRBV12-3/TRBV12-4
clone size: -
J gene: TRBJ1-5
CDR3 protein: CASSFYNSNQPQHF
CDR3 DNA: TGTGCCAGCAGTTTTTACAACTCCAATCAGCCCCAGCATTTT

D gene: -
V gene: TRBV30
clone size: -
J gene: TRBJ1-6
CDR3 protein: CAWSVVVDSPLHF
CDR3 DNA: TGTGCCTGGAGTGTAGTAGTTGATTCACCCCTCCACTTT

D gene: -
V gene: TRBV27
clone size: -
J gene: TRBJ2-6
CDR3 protein: CASSLWTPTGSGANVLTF
CDR3 DNA: TGTGCCAGCAGTCTCTGGACTCCGACGGGCTCTGGGGCCAACGTCCTGACTTTC